The 25 T cell receptor beta chains below come from one sample, sequenced in a study of T cell responses to AZD1222 COVID-19 vaccine. This table comes from immunoSEQ multiplex PCR, and its TCRdb copy is limited to in-frame clones, with some not included. The data contain 120,000 to 150,000 clones, about 93% of them singletons. This sample comprised peripheral blood, obtained 28 days after the second AZD1222 dose. The source is an adult who received the AZD1222 COVID-19 vaccine.

This chain links TRBV5-4 with TRBJ2-5; 11 bases are a match to TRBD2. The trim removed 4 bases at V and 5 bases at J, leaving 4 bases unmatched. The CDR3 runs to 14 residues. Germline CDR1 reads SGHNT; CDR2 reads YYREEE (reference sequence). CDR3 in amino acids: CASSILAGGETQYF. CDR3 nucleotides: TGTGCCAGCAGCATCCTAGCGGGAGGTGAGACCCAGTACTTC.

This clone has a single count. The chain employs TRBV4-3 and TRBJ1-4; no clear D. The V gene's germline CDR1 is LGHNA and CDR2 YSLEER. CDR3 length: 16 residues. Trimming stripped 0 bases from V and 5 bases from J, with 13 bases between. DNA for the CDR3: TGCGCCAGCAGCCAAGATCTGTATGGTATCAATGAAAAACTGTTTTTT. Its translation is CASSQDLYGINEKLFF.

The CDR3 sequence is CASSLDRITYNEQFF. CDR3 sequence (DNA): TGTGCCAGCAGTCTCGACAGGATAACCTACAATGAGCAGTTCTTC. The rearrangement links TRBV6-5 to TRBJ2-1; perhaps TRBD1 as D (6 bases). From germline, CDR1 is MNHEY and CDR2 SVGAGI. This CDR3 is built from 15 residues. Trimming cost V 5 bases and J 2 bases, with 13 bases left between them.

This clone is a singleton in its sample. The chain couples TRBV25-1 to TRBJ1-1, with D unclear. CDR3 length equals 15 residues. Deletions cut 5 bases from V and 0 bases from J, with 13 bases between. Germline V CDR1 and CDR2: MGHDK, SYGVNS. As DNA, the CDR3 is TGTGCCAGCAGTAACGAAGCGTCCATGAACACTGAAGCTTTCTTT. Residues: CASSNEASMNTEAFF.

J is TRBJ1-4 and V is TRBV28; TRBD1 might be the D (6 bases). From germline, CDR1 is MDHEN and CDR2 SYDVKM. Trimming cost V 3 bases and J 6 bases, with 17 bases left between them. The CDR3 has 16 residues. CDR3 in DNA: TGTGCCAGCAGTTTCGGCCAGGGGCTCCGGGATGAAAAACTGTTTTTT. It yields the protein CASSFGQGLRDEKLFF.

This clone was seen a single time. The chain is built from TRBV7-2 and TRBJ2-2, with 8 positions matching TRBD1. The CDR3 totals 15 residues. The germline gives CDR1 SGHTA, CDR2 FQGNSA. V shed 7 bases and J 5 bases; nucleotides not matched to a gene: 9. CDR3 sequence reads: CASKQGDLDTGELFF. The CDR3 DNA is TGTGCCAGCAAACAGGGGGACCTTGATACCGGGGAGCTGTTTTTT. The whole variable domain, remainder taken from reference TRBV7-2 and TRBJ2-2, is GAGVSQSPSNKVTEKGKDVELRCDPISGHTALYWYRQSLGQGLEFLIYFQGNSAPDKSGLPSDRFSAERTGGSVSTLTIQRTQQEDSAVYLCASKQGDLDTGELFFGEGSRLTVL.

This chain joins TRBV29-1 and TRBJ1-2; 11 bases are a match to TRBD1. J was trimmed by 10 bases and V by 2 bases; bases with no gene match: 15. The CDR3 sequence is 16 residues long. Germline values: CDR1 SQVTM, CDR2 ANQGSEA. The CDR3 reads CSVEWFLDRGRQDYTF. CDR3 bases: TGCAGCGTTGAATGGTTCCTGGACAGGGGGCGGCAAGACTACACCTTC. Variable domain in full (rest from reference TRBV29-1 and TRBJ1-2): SAVISQKPSRDICQRGTSLTIQCQVDSQVTMMFWYRQQPGQSLTLIATANQGSEATYESGFVIDKFPISRPNLTFSTLTVSNMSPEDSSIYLCSVEWFLDRGRQDYTFGSGTRLTVV.

This clone has a single count. The V and J genes are TRBV5-1 and TRBJ2-1; D is possibly TRBD2 (5 bases). CDR1 and CDR2 from the germline V gene are SGHRS and YFSETQ. CDR3 length equals 15 residues. V was shortened by 0 bases and J by 6 bases, with 13 bases between the two germline ends. In DNA, the CDR3 is TGCGCCAGCAGCTTGGACCGCCGGGATTTCAATGAGCAGTTCTTC. It encodes CASSLDRRDFNEQFF.

This chain links TRBV27 with TRBJ2-7, with a possible D match to TRBD2 (5 bases). The CDR3 spans 13 residues. The germline CDR1 and CDR2 sequences are MNHEY and SMNVEV (reference sequence). Trimming stripped 6 bases from V and 4 bases from J, with 13 bases between. The CDR3 spells CASSPRGAYEQYF. DNA for the CDR3: TGTGCCAGCAGCCCCCGGGGTGCATACGAGCAGTACTTC.

The CDR3 DNA sequence: TGTGCCAGCAGCTCCGGACTAGCGGGAGGGCTAGACGGGGAGCTGTTTTTT. It codes for CASSSGLAGGLDGELFF. The chain has TRBV7-3 and TRBJ2-2; 15 bases agree with TRBD2. The germline V gene encodes CDR1 SGHTA and CDR2 FQGTGA. V shed 4 bases and J 7 bases; nucleotides not matched to a gene: 7. The CDR3 is made up of 17 amino acids.

CDR3: CASSEARGYGNTIYF. CDR3 bases: TGTGCCAGCAGTGAAGCGCGAGGGTACGGAAACACCATATATTTT. The V gene is TRBV2, the J gene TRBJ1-3; D ambiguous. Trimming removed 0 bases from V and 4 bases from J, with 10 bases in between. CDR1 and CDR2 from the germline V gene are SNHLY and FYNNEI. CDR3 length: 15 amino acids.

This chain uses TRBV5-5 with TRBJ1-6; TRBD1 is a possible D gene (5 bases). V was clipped by 0 bases and J by 4 bases, with 11 bases between them. The CDR3 is 16 amino acids. Germline V gives CDR1 SGHKS, CDR2 YYEKEE (reference sequence). CDR3: CASSLEAGLYNSPLHF. The CDR3 DNA reads TGTGCCAGCAGCTTGGAGGCGGGACTTTATAATTCACCCCTCCACTTT.

The chain has TRBV7-2 and TRBJ2-7; D call uncertain. The V and J ends lost 1 base and 4 bases respectively, with 11 bases between them. This CDR3 contains 14 residues. Germline V gene data show CDR1 as SGHTA and CDR2 as FQGNSA. CDR3 sequence: CASSLGQLKYEQYF. CDR3 nucleotide sequence: TGTGCCAGCAGCTTAGGCCAGCTTAAGTACGAGCAGTACTTC.

V and J are TRBV10-3 and TRBJ1-2; 7 nucleotides agree with TRBD1. CDR3 length: 17 residues. After removal of 4 bases from V and 4 bases from J, the junction contained 15 bases not matched to a gene. Germline V gene sequence: CDR1 ENHRY, CDR2 SYGVKD. CDR3 bases: TGTGCCATCAGTGCGCCGGGACAGTACCGAAAGAGCTATGGCTACACCTTC. The encoded protein is CAISAPGQYRKSYGYTF.

The chain joins TRBV9 to TRBJ1-3; tentatively, D is TRBD1 (6 bases). CDR3 length: 16 amino acids. In germline, CDR1 is SGDLS, CDR2 YYNGEE. V was trimmed by 2 bases and J by 4 bases, leaving 16 bases between them. Here the CDR3 reads CASSVEVGGLGNTIYF. CDR3 sequence (DNA): TGTGCCAGCAGCGTCGAGGTAGGGGGACTCGGAAACACCATATATTTT.

The V call is TRBV28, the J call TRBJ2-1; D remains ambiguous. The V and J ends lost 6 bases and 8 bases respectively, with 17 bases between them. Germline CDR1 reads MDHEN; CDR2 reads SYDVKM. The CDR3 runs 14 residues. The CDR3 loop reads CASSRRVDADEQFF. The CDR3 DNA sequence: TGTGCCAGCAGCCGCCGGGTGGATGCTGATGAGCAGTTCTTC.

The chain is built from TRBV6-6 and TRBJ1-2, with a tentative D call TRBD1 (5 bases). The CDR3 is 13 amino acids. With 3 bases removed from V and 3 bases from J, the gap between germline ends came to 8 bases. CDR1 and CDR2 (germline): MNHNY, SVGAGI (reference sequence). The CDR3 spells CASSYGTDYGYTF. CDR3 DNA: TGTGCCAGCAGTTATGGGACGGACTATGGCTACACCTTC.

This chain uses TRBV6-5 with TRBJ1-4; no reliable D call. Germline lookup yields CDR1 MNHEY and CDR2 SVGAGI. The V end lost 2 bases, the J end lost 11 bases, and 12 bases lay between the germline ends. CDR3 length: 13 amino acids. CDR3 DNA: TGTGCCAGCAGTTACGTTGAAGGTACTAAACTGTTTTTT. This translates into CASSYVEGTKLFF.

V and J are TRBV7-2 and TRBJ1-1; 10 bases align to TRBD1. Trimming took 4 bases from V and 6 from J; bases not matched to a gene: 11. CDR1 SGHTA and CDR2 FQGNSA come from the germline V gene. The CDR3 has 16 residues. In nucleotides, the CDR3 is TGTGCCAGCAGCTCAAGGGCGGGGACAGGGGTTCCTGAAGCTTTCTTT. Residues: CASSSRAGTGVPEAFF.

CDR3 sequence reads: CASSQDVNRVYGYTF. CDR3 coding DNA: TGTGCCAGCAGCCAAGATGTAAACAGGGTCTATGGCTACACCTTC. The V gene is TRBV4-2, the J gene TRBJ1-2, with D possibly matching TRBD1 (6 bases). The CDR3 consists of 15 residues. V shed 0 bases and J shed 4 bases, with 12 bases lying between them. Germline assignment: CDR1 LGHNA and CDR2 YNFKEQ.

The rearrangement uses TRBV3-1 (or the pseudogene TRBV3-2) and TRBJ1-6, with D perhaps TRBD1 (6 bases). V lost 2 bases and J 11 bases, leaving 13 bases between the germline ends. Germline V gene data show CDR1 as LGHDT and CDR2 as YNNKEL (reference sequence). CDR3 length: 14 residues. The CDR3 is CASSQSAPGAPLHF. The CDR3 region has the DNA TGTGCCAGCAGCCAAAGTGCGCCAGGGGCACCCCTCCACTTT.

This clone was picked up one time. J is TRBJ1-5 and V is TRBV4-2; D not resolved. The V end was cut by 2 bases, the J end by 8 bases, with 13 bases between. The CDR3 extends over 14 amino acids. The germline V gene has CDR1 LGHNA and CDR2 YNFKEQ. The CDR3 sequence: CASSQLMDTEPQHF. CDR3 coding DNA: TGTGCCAGCAGCCAATTAATGGATACGGAGCCCCAGCATTTT.

The CDR3 protein is CASSLRAWNGYTF. In DNA form, the CDR3 reads TGTGCCAGCAGCTTGAGGGCTTGGAATGGCTACACCTTC. The gene calls are TRBV5-6 and TRBJ1-2; D gene unclear. The CDR3 totals 13 residues. Germline V gene data show CDR1 as SGHDT and CDR2 as YYEEEE. With 1 base removed from V and 6 bases from J, the gap between germline ends came to 10 bases.

This clone turned up a few times. J is TRBJ1-2 and V is TRBV4-3; possible D gene TRBD1, 6 bases. Germline values: CDR1 LGHNA, CDR2 YSLEER. The V end was cut by 0 bases, the J end by 4 bases, with 12 bases between. This CDR3 is 15 amino acids long. The CDR3 sequence: CASSQDPGEAYGYTF. The DNA for the CDR3 is TGCGCCAGCAGCCAAGACCCAGGGGAGGCCTATGGCTACACCTTC.

This rearrangement joins TRBV6-4 to TRBJ2-3, with 8 positions matching TRBD1. V gave up 6 bases and J gave up 3 bases; unmatched junction bases: 5. CDR1 is MRHNA and CDR2 is SNTAGT in the germline V gene. CDR3 length: 14 residues. CDR3 region: CASSLTGETDTQYF. CDR3 in DNA: TGTGCCAGCAGCCTGACAGGGGAAACAGATACGCAGTATTTT.